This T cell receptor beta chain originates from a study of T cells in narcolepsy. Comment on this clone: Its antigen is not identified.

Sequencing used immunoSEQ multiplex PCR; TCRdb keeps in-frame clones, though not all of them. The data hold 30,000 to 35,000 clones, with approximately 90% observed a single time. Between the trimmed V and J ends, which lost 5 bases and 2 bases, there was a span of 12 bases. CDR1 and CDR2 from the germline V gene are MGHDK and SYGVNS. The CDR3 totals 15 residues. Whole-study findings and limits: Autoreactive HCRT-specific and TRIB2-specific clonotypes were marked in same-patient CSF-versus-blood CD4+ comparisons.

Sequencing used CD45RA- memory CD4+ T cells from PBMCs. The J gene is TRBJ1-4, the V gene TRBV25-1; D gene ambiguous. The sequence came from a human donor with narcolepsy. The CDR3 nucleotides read TGTGCCAGCAGTAACGGTCGCGCGACTAATGAAAAACTGTTTTTT. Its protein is CASSNGRATNEKLFF.